Presented here are 3 T cell receptor beta chains from one specimen sequenced in a study of blood T cell repertoires in COVID-19. The data were produced by immunoSEQ multiplex PCR, yet TCRdb's version contains in-frame clones alone and is incomplete. The table has about 200,000 clones, about four fifths seen once. The sequenced sample consisted of peripheral blood. The receptors originated from a woman aged 40 to 50 with COVID-19, enrolled during active disease.

The chain recombines TRBV7-2 with TRBJ1-5; D is uncertain. Trimming stripped 5 bases from V and 6 bases from J, with 14 bases between. The germline CDR1 and CDR2 sequences are SGHTA and FQGNSA. The length of the CDR3 is 14 residues. The CDR3 sequence is CASSMSGMVQPQHF. The CDR3 DNA is TGTGCCAGCAGCATGAGTGGTATGGTTCAGCCCCAGCATTTT.

This clone occurred once. The chain uses TRBV9 and TRBJ2-2; maybe TRBD1 (5 bases). The germline gives CDR1 SGDLS, CDR2 YYNGEE. CDR3 size: 14 residues. Between the trimmed V and J ends, which lost 2 bases and 8 bases, there was a span of 13 bases. In DNA, the CDR3 is TGTGCCAGCAGCGTCATGGGGCCCGTGGGGGAGCTGTTTTTT. Its translation: CASSVMGPVGELFF.

V gene TRBV6-4 combines with J gene TRBJ1-1; 11 bases line up with TRBD1. With 2 bases clipped from V and 4 bases from J, the junction kept 0 bases outside the gene matches. Germline CDR1 is MRHNA and CDR2 is SNTAGT. This CDR3 is built from 14 residues. CDR3 nucleotides: TGTGCCAGCAGTGACGGACAGGGGGCCACTGAAGCTTTCTTT. Amino acids: CASSDGQGATEAFF.